This TCR beta chain was identified during a study of cytomegalovirus exposure and HLA in healthy donors (TCRdb year 2017). Study-level background: According to a later analysis, the roughly 120 validation repertoires were produced on the same platform as the approximately 600 repertoires of the first cohort. The aim of the study was to test whether cataloging public T cell receptors could identify signatures of past pathogen exposure. A separate validation cohort of some 130 different subjects was used in addition to the 666-subject first cohort. The study combined high-throughput TCR immunosequencing, statistical association of individual TCRs with disease status, and machine learning to predict cytomegalovirus infection status.

The investigation overall reported the following: In vitro tests confirmed that a few of the cytomegalovirus-associated TCR beta chains recognize cytomegalovirus antigens. A later analysis had no HLA typing for the validation cohort, so co-occurrence there was scored across all 110 or so repertoires. It was suggested by the authors that the approach could potentially be generalized to other disease states and immunological phenotypes. The classifier was reported to diagnose cytomegalovirus status with high specificity and sensitivity in both the original cohort and the validation cohort. While some public TCRs were present in many individuals, most TCR sequences turned up only very rarely across donors. Of the cluster scores, approximately 95% were above 0 in a later analysis, which found that TCRs clustered in the first cohort also tended to co-occur in the 120 or so validation repertoires. The study gave a list of 150 to 200 TCR beta chains associated with cytomegalovirus.

The protocol used for the library was the immunoSEQ multiplex PCR assay. Processing in the source paper ran as follows. A statistical classification framework was built for diagnosing cytomegalovirus status from the catalog of TCR beta chain sequences. TCRdb mirrors the immuneACCESS table, restricted to in-frame sequences. Some clones are absent from its copies; in checked studies, under half trace to an unresolved V gene, and the reason for the others is unknown. From that table come the V and J calls and clone size; the DNA was used to work out D and trimming. Within this sample are about 60,000 clones, with approximately 96% of them counted one time only. The ten top clones hold just over 0.9% of the sample. A note on this clone: Its target antigen remains unknown. It has no much larger one-base neighbor in the sample; base qualities were not kept.

The donors belonged to the validation cohort of over a hundred subjects, which was separate from the approximately 660-subject first cohort. This clonotype was sampled from a man in his late teens or twenties in good health and CMV-seronegative. The material sequenced was PBMCs.

The CDR3: CASSFRTGMHEQYF. In nucleotide form, the sequence is TGTGCCAGCAGTTTCCGGACAGGCATGCACGAGCAGTACTTC. The chain couples TRBV28 to TRBJ2-7; the central 7 bases match TRBD1. V is cut back by 3 bases and J by 5 bases, with 7 bases in the junction unmatched. CDR1 and CDR2 are read off the germline V gene as MDHEN and SYDVKM. Including the terminal cysteine and phenylalanine, the CDR3 comprises 14 residues. Of the read, only the CDR3 DNA is kept; its 42 bases are in frame from base 1.